Listed below are T cell receptor beta chains from one sample, sequenced in a study of blood T cell repertoires in COVID-19. The method was immunoSEQ multiplex PCR; TCRdb's version includes in-frame clones alone and lacks a portion of them. Of approximately 210,000 clones listed, about 91% are singletons. Sequences were obtained from peripheral blood. These receptors all stem from a middle-aged woman with acute or convalescent COVID-19. The CDR3 runs from the conserved cysteine through the conserved F or W. D genes are given only for firm matches. Rows give clone size only sometimes, using once, few, many, or a class for an expanded clone.

size	D	J	V	CDR3	DNA
-	TRBD1	TRBJ1-2	TRBV5-4	CASSPGTDLYGYTF	TGTGCCAGCAGTCCCGGGACAGACCTCTATGGCTACACCTTC
-	-	TRBJ2-5	TRBV4-1	CASSLLKGEETQYF	TGCGCCAGCAGCCTACTCAAGGGGGAAGAGACCCAGTACTTC
few	TRBD1	TRBJ1-2	TRBV19	CASSGQGSYGYTF	TGTGCCAGTAGCGGACAGGGGTCCTATGGCTACACCTTC
once	TRBD2	TRBJ2-3	TRBV10-1	CASSGPGTSGGTDTQYF	TGCGCCAGCAGTGGGCCAGGGACTAGCGGGGGCACAGATACGCAGTATTTT
-	TRBD1	TRBJ1-2	TRBV6-5	CASSFQTGQRGGYTF	TGTGCCAGCAGTTTCCAGACAGGGCAAAGGGGTGGCTACACCTTC
-	-	TRBJ1-1	TRBV4-1	CASSQDGIPNTEAFF	TGCGCCAGCAGCCAAGACGGGATCCCGAACACTGAAGCTTTCTTT
-	-	TRBJ2-1	TRBV21-1	CASSKGLAVYNEQFF	TGTGCCAGCAGCAAAGGCCTAGCGGTCTACAATGAGCAGTTCTTC
-	TRBD2	TRBJ2-1	TRBV4-1	CASSTLAGGWNEQFF	TGCGCCAGCAGCACGCTGGCGGGGGGGTGGAATGAGCAGTTCTTC
-	TRBD1	TRBJ1-1	TRBV18	CASSPFRVRQGASSDTEAFF	TGTGCCAGCTCACCATTTAGGGTCCGACAGGGGGCCTCCTCCGACACTGAAGCTTTCTTT
-	TRBD1	TRBJ2-1	TRBV19	CASSSHRGIYNEQFF	TGTGCCAGTAGTTCGCACAGGGGTATCTACAATGAGCAGTTCTTC
-	TRBD2	TRBJ2-2	TRBV2	CASRNSGGADTGELFF	TGTGCCAGCAGAAATAGCGGGGGGGCCGACACCGGGGAGCTGTTTTTT
-	-	TRBJ1-2	TRBV7-2	CASSPGRGYGYTF	TGTGCCAGCAGTCCAGGGAGGGGCTATGGCTACACCTTC
-	TRBD1	TRBJ1-1	TRBV3-1/TRBV3-2	CASSRTGQGMSEAFF	TGTGCCAGCAGCCGTACTGGACAGGGGATGTCTGAAGCTTTCTTT
-	-	TRBJ1-1	TRBV10-2	CASSPIPRTGGEAAFF	TGCGCCAGCAGTCCTATTCCTAGGACGGGTGGGGAGGCGGCTTTCTTT
-	TRBD1	TRBJ1-1	TRBV18	CASSNGGQGTEAFF	TGTGCCAGCTCAAACGGAGGACAGGGAACTGAAGCTTTCTTT
-	-	TRBJ1-2	TRBV28	CASSLPGHPFGYTF	TGTGCCAGCAGCCTCCCGGGACATCCTTTCGGCTACACCTTC
-	TRBD1	TRBJ1-4	TRBV5-5	CASSPWTGNNEKLFF	TGTGCCAGCAGCCCCTGGACAGGGAATAATGAAAAACTGTTTTTT
-	-	TRBJ2-2	TRBV6-4	CASSLGDTGELFF	TGTGCCAGCAGTCTCGGGGACACCGGGGAGCTGTTTTTT
-	TRBD1	TRBJ1-2	TRBV5-1	CASSLTFGTGTGYTF	TGCGCCAGCAGCTTGACGTTCGGGACAGGGACTGGCTACACCTTC
-	-	TRBJ1-5	TRBV28	CASRERTGIQPQHF	TGTGCCAGCAGGGAACGTACAGGGATCCAGCCCCAGCATTTT
-	TRBD1	TRBJ1-4	TRBV19	CASSIRGTGPATNEKLFF	TGTGCCAGTAGTATTCGGGGGACAGGCCCAGCAACTAATGAAAAACTGTTTTTT
-	TRBD1	TRBJ1-2	TRBV7-9	CASSLVGTGRKGGYTF	TGTGCCAGCAGCTTAGTTGGGACAGGGAGAAAAGGGGGCTACACCTTC
once	TRBD1	TRBJ1-5	TRBV5-1	CASSLGDRGQPQHF	TGCGCCAGCAGCTTGGGGGACAGGGGTCAGCCCCAGCATTTT
-	TRBD1	TRBJ1-3	TRBV11-2	CASSSEGARNTIYF	TGTGCCAGCAGCTCCGAGGGGGCTCGAAACACCATATATTTT
-	-	TRBJ1-5	TRBV4-1	CASTLTETSNQPQHF	TGCGCCAGCACCCTGACTGAAACGAGCAATCAGCCCCAGCATTTT
-	TRBD1	TRBJ1-5	TRBV6-1	CASSDTGGQGNQPQHF	TGTGCCAGCAGTGATACGGGGGGACAGGGGAACCAGCCCCAGCATTTT
-	-	TRBJ2-5	TRBV5-1	CASSFSVGGRRQETQYF	TGCGCCAGCAGCTTTTCGGTGGGGGGACGGCGACAAGAGACCCAGTACTTC
-	TRBD1	TRBJ1-2	TRBV5-1	CASSETGQSFYGYTF	TGCGCCAGCAGCGAAACGGGACAGTCCTTCTATGGCTACACCTTC
-	TRBD1	TRBJ1-6	TRBV27	CASSPRQGFPYNSPLHF	TGTGCCAGCAGTCCACGACAGGGGTTTCCTTATAATTCACCCCTCCACTTT
-	TRBD1	TRBJ2-1	TRBV5-6	CASSPDRGQAYNEQFF	TGTGCCAGCAGCCCAGACAGGGGGCAAGCCTACAATGAGCAGTTCTTC
once	TRBD1	TRBJ1-1	TRBV27	CASSLSGTGDTEAFF	TGTGCCAGCAGTTTATCAGGGACAGGGGACACTGAAGCTTTCTTT
-	-	TRBJ1-2	TRBV5-6	CASSRVDSQYGYTF	TGTGCCAGCAGCCGCGTCGACAGCCAGTATGGCTACACCTTC
-	TRBD1	TRBJ1-2	TRBV6-4	CASRAPGTGGADYTF	TGTGCCAGCAGAGCCCCCGGGACAGGGGGCGCAGACTACACCTTC
-	-	TRBJ2-5	TRBV2	CASSGVGGETQYF	TGTGCCAGCAGTGGGGTGGGGGGAGAGACCCAGTACTTC
-	-	TRBJ2-4	TRBV29-1	CSVDTGDIQYF	TGCAGCGTTGACACGGGTGACATTCAGTACTTC
-	-	TRBJ2-6	TRBV2	CASRRTFISSGANVLTF	TGTGCCAGCAGGAGGACATTCATTTCCTCTGGGGCCAACGTCCTGACTTTC
-	-	TRBJ1-4	TRBV7-9	CASSLAGLGENEKLFF	TGTGCCAGCAGCCTGGCCGGACTTGGTGAGAATGAAAAACTGTTTTTT
few	TRBD1	TRBJ2-1	TRBV5-4	CASSVGTAFFNEQFF	TGTGCCAGCAGCGTGGGGACAGCCTTTTTTAATGAGCAGTTCTTC
once	TRBD1	TRBJ2-2	TRBV18	CASSPRQGRTGELFF	TGTGCCAGCTCACCTCGACAGGGTCGGACCGGGGAGCTGTTTTTT
-	-	TRBJ1-1	TRBV11-2	CASSLSLNTEAFF	TGTGCCAGCAGCTTGAGTCTCAACACTGAAGCTTTCTTT
once	-	TRBJ1-5	TRBV21-1	CASSKEFFGRGEGKSNQPQHF	TGTGCCAGCAGCAAAGAGTTCTTCGGCAGGGGAGAGGGCAAAAGCAATCAGCCCCAGCATTTT
-	-	TRBJ2-5	TRBV2	CASTSGYQETQYF	TGTGCCAGCACCAGTGGCTACCAAGAGACCCAGTACTTC
-	-	TRBJ1-5	TRBV23-1	CASSQCKPGHLNQPQHF	TGCGCCAGCAGTCAATGCAAGCCGGGACATCTCAATCAGCCCCAGCATTTT
-	TRBD2	TRBJ2-1	TRBV12-5	CASGLPPTAGGRNEQFF	TGTGCTAGTGGTTTGCCACCCACGGCGGGGGGGCGGAATGAGCAGTTCTTC
-	TRBD1	TRBJ1-1	TRBV30	CAWSVLGQPNTEAFF	TGTGCCTGGAGTGTTCTGGGACAGCCGAACACTGAAGCTTTCTTT
-	-	TRBJ1-1	TRBV9	CASSVVGGNTEAFF	TGTGCCAGCAGCGTAGTAGGCGGGAACACTGAAGCTTTCTTT
-	TRBD1	TRBJ1-5	TRBV6-6	CASTIRGADSNQPQHF	TGTGCCAGCACCATCAGGGGGGCGGATAGCAATCAGCCCCAGCATTTT
once	TRBD1	TRBJ1-6	TRBV5-1	CASSLQGASSYNSPLHF	TGCGCTAGCAGCTTACAGGGGGCGAGCTCCTATAATTCACCCCTCCACTTT
-	-	TRBJ2-2	TRBV4-1	CASSQTTNANTGELFF	TGCGCCAGCAGCCAAACGACAAACGCGAACACCGGGGAGCTGTTTTTT
-	-	TRBJ1-1	TRBV27	CASSLSGRGEAFF	TGTGCCAGCAGTTTATCGGGCAGGGGAGAAGCTTTCTTT
-	TRBD1	TRBJ1-2	TRBV4-1	CASSPTGHGYTF	TGCGCCAGCAGCCCGACAGGGCATGGCTACACCTTC
many	-	TRBJ1-1	TRBV3-1/TRBV3-2	CASSQDIPNTEAFF	TGTGCCAGCAGCCAAGATATCCCGAACACTGAAGCTTTCTTT
-	-	TRBJ2-5	TRBV30	CAWKYRGSQETQYF	TGTGCCTGGAAATACCGGGGGTCACAAGAGACCCAGTACTTC
once	TRBD1	TRBJ2-2	TRBV6-5	CASSLTGGRGELFF	TGTGCCAGCAGTTTGACAGGGGGACGTGGGGAGCTGTTTTTT
-	TRBD1	TRBJ2-1	TRBV4-1	CASSSTRGYNEQFF	TGCGCCAGCAGCTCTACCAGGGGGTACAATGAGCAGTTCTTC
-	-	TRBJ1-4	TRBV15	CATSRLLTAPGGEKLFF	TGTGCCACCAGCAGACTCCTGACAGCACCTGGGGGGGAAAAACTGTTTTTT
-	-	TRBJ2-3	TRBV11-3	CASSRDSFLTDTQYF	TGTGCCAGCAGCCGGGACTCCTTTCTCACAGATACGCAGTATTTT
-	-	TRBJ1-4	TRBV14	CASRRALGGNEKLFF	TGTGCCAGCAGACGTGCTCTAGGGGGTAACGAAAAACTGTTTTTT
-	-	TRBJ1-2	TRBV19	CASSQGSGYGYTF	TGTGCCAGTAGTCAGGGCTCGGGCTATGGCTACACCTTC
once	-	TRBJ1-4	TRBV6-5	CASSTGPVEKLFF	TGTGCCAGCAGCACAGGTCCGGTTGAAAAACTGTTTTTT